These 21 T cell receptor beta chains came from one sample sequenced in a study of T cell repertoires in cytomegalovirus infection. TCRdb independently ran MiXCR on the reads; one entry per CDR3 protein. The data hold fewer than 250,000 distinct CDR3 sequences, with 10% to 15% observed a single time. The sequenced material came from PBMCs. These receptor sequences come from a human donor in good health (CMV status not recorded). Some clones in this sample may be carry-over from other donors' samples.

This clonotype was detected many times. The rearrangement joins TRBV7-2 to TRBJ2-1; 10 nucleotides match TRBD2. Germline V gene data show CDR1 as SGHTA and CDR2 as FQGNSA. V lost 5 bases and J lost 4; bases outside the gene matches: 2. This CDR3 is 14 amino acids long. CDR3 DNA: TGTGCCAGCAGCCCTAGCGGGAGATACAATGAGCAGTTCTTC. It translates to CASSPSGRYNEQFF.

This clonotype was detected once. V usage is TRBV28 and J usage is TRBJ1-2; D call uncertain. Between the trimmed V and J ends, which lost 4 bases and 5 bases, there was a span of 14 bases. CDR3 size: 14 residues. Per the germline V gene, CDR1 is MDHEN and CDR2 is SYDVKM. The CDR3 is CASSSRNLEYGYTF. The CDR3 DNA is TGTGCCAGCAGTTCAAGAAACTTGGAGTATGGCTACACCTTC.

This clonotype turned up a few times. The rearrangement joins TRBV28 to TRBJ1-5; 8 positions match TRBD1. The junction had 1 base not matched to a gene; V was cut back by 3 bases and J by 6 bases. Germline CDR1 MDHEN, CDR2 SYDVKM. The CDR3 has 13 residues. CDR3: CASSFRGPQPQHF. The CDR3 DNA is TGTGCCAGCAGTTTCAGGGGGCCTCAGCCCCAGCATTTT.

This chain uses TRBV29-1 with TRBJ1-2; a weak D match, TRBD1 (5 bases). Trimming shortened V by 3 bases and J by 8 bases, and 16 bases separated the two germline ends. This CDR3 contains 13 residues. Germline V CDR1 and CDR2: SQVTM, ANQGSEA. The CDR3 nucleotides read TGCAGCGTTGACGCCAGGGTAGGCAAAGGCTACACCTTC. Translating gives CSVDARVGKGYTF.

The chain couples TRBV6-2 or TRBV6-3 to TRBJ2-1; D unresolved. The CDR3 contains 17 residues. Per the germline V gene, CDR1 is MNHEY and CDR2 is SVGEGT. Between the trimmed V and J ends, which lost 5 bases and 4 bases, there was a span of 21 bases. The CDR3 DNA is TGTGCCAGCAGTACCGACCTGGCCCCCAATAATTACAATGAGCAGTTCTTC. Residues: CASSTDLAPNNYNEQFF.

In this sample, this clonotype turned up many times. The chain recombines TRBV7-2 with TRBJ1-2, with 7 nucleotides matching TRBD1. V shed 2 bases and J 6 bases; nucleotides not matched to a gene: 6. Looked up from germline, CDR1 is SGHTA and CDR2 is FQGNSA. The CDR3 is made up of 14 amino acids. The CDR3 here is CASSLPGGEHGYTF. The CDR3 DNA reads as TGTGCCAGCAGCTTACCAGGGGGTGAACATGGCTACACCTTC.

This rearrangement joins TRBV20-1 to TRBJ2-1; 12 bases fit TRBD2. Per the germline V gene, CDR1 is DFQATT and CDR2 is SNEGSKA (reference sequence). The CDR3 spans 17 residues. Trimming removed 0 bases from V and 6 bases from J; junction bases left unmatched: 9. DNA of the CDR3: TGCAGTGCTAGAGATAATCGCCTAGCGGGAGGGGTCAATGAGCAGTTCTTC. This translates into CSARDNRLAGGVNEQFF.

The table lists this clonotype with a few counts. In DNA, the CDR3 is TGTGCTAGTGCCATTTCGGAGGATCAGCCCCAGCATTTT. It specifies CASAISEDQPQHF. This rearrangement joins TRBV12-5 to TRBJ1-5, with D uncertain. V lost 7 bases to trimming and J lost 5 bases, with 12 bases between them. Germline CDR1 is LGHNT and CDR2 is FRNRAP. The CDR3 consists of 13 residues.

This clonotype occurred many times. The rearrangement links TRBV12-3 or TRBV12-4 to TRBJ2-5; perhaps TRBD1 as D (8 bases). The CDR3 loop spans 15 amino acids. Trimming pared 4 bases from V and 7 bases from J, leaving 19 bases between. The CDR3 bases are TGTGCCAGCAGTTCCGGACAGGGCGGGGAGGGGACCCAGTACTTC. Its protein product is CASSSGQGGEGTQYF.

This clonotype was observed a few times. The gene calls are TRBV27 and TRBJ2-3; TRBD1 aligns across 9 bases. CDR1 is MNHEY and CDR2 is SMNVEV in the germline V gene (reference sequence). V was clipped by 4 bases and J by 1 base; unmatched bases: 9. There are 17 residues in the CDR3. CDR3 coding DNA: TGTGCCAGCAGTTCACTCCTCCGGGACAGGGGCACAGATACGCAGTATTTT. This sequence encodes CASSSLLRDRGTDTQYF.

V gene TRBV3-1 combines with J gene TRBJ1-1; D perhaps matches TRBD1 (5 bases). CDR3 size: 14 residues. V lost 4 bases, J lost 1 base, and 10 bases lay in between. Germline values: CDR1 LGHDT, CDR2 YNNKEL (reference sequence). The CDR3 DNA sequence: TGTGCCAGCAGCCTCGGACACCGGAACACTGAAGCTTTCTTT. Its translation: CASSLGHRNTEAFF.

This chain joins TRBV5-1 and TRBJ2-5; a weak D match, TRBD2 (5 bases). The CDR3 is 14 residues long. Germline V CDR1 and CDR2: SGHRS, YFSETQ. Deletions cut 0 bases from V and 4 bases from J, with 10 bases between. This CDR3 reads CASSLVGSRETQYF. The CDR3 region has the DNA TGCGCCAGCAGCTTGGTGGGGAGTCGAGAGACCCAGTACTTC.

The J gene is TRBJ2-5, the V gene TRBV3-1; a possible D gene is TRBD2 (5 bases). Trimming removed 4 bases from V and 0 bases from J, with 18 bases in between. Per germline, CDR1 LGHDT and CDR2 YNNKEL (reference sequence). The CDR3 consists of 17 residues. The CDR3: CASSPWAGSSYQETQYF. In DNA, the CDR3 is TGTGCCAGCAGCCCCTGGGCGGGTAGTTCGTACCAAGAGACCCAGTACTTC.

This clonotype was counted at least ten times. V gene TRBV7-2 combines with J gene TRBJ2-3, with 8 bases matching TRBD2. V lost 4 bases, J lost 1 base, and 10 bases stayed unmatched. There are 17 residues in the CDR3. Per the germline V gene, CDR1 is SGHTA and CDR2 is FQGNSA. CDR3 protein: CASSYLTSGVGTDTQYF. The CDR3 nucleotides are TGTGCCAGCAGCTATCTAACTAGCGGAGTAGGCACAGATACGCAGTATTTT.

A word on this clonotype: Relative to the germline gene, one junction end is altered; a read error may explain this. J is TRBJ1-1 and V is TRBV4-2; unclear D gene. Germline assignment: CDR1 LGHNA and CDR2 YNFKEQ. The CDR3 totals 13 residues. CDR3 sequence: CACSPHPNTEAFF. CDR3 DNA sequence: TGTGCCTGCAGCCCCCACCCCAACACTGAAGCTTTCTTT.

In its sample, this clonotype was seen many times. The genes are TRBV7-2 and TRBJ2-7; no clear D gene. The V end lost 3 bases, the J end lost 3 bases, and 12 bases lay between the germline ends. The CDR3 consists of 14 residues. Germline assignment: CDR1 SGHTA and CDR2 FQGNSA. CDR3 coding DNA: TGTGCCAGCAGCTTCACAGCACCCCTCTACGAGCAGTACTTC. It encodes CASSFTAPLYEQYF.

Ten or more counts support this clonotype. The chain carries TRBV6-1 and TRBJ1-6; D is uncertain. Germline values: CDR1 MNHNS, CDR2 SASEGT. The CDR3 contains 12 residues. With 10 bases removed from V and 8 bases from J, the gap between germline ends came to 12 bases. The CDR3 is CATLLGHSPLHF. The CDR3 bases are TGTGCCACCCTCTTAGGCCATTCACCCCTCCACTTT.

This clonotype appeared a few times. The chain joins TRBV12-5 to TRBJ2-5; tentatively, D is TRBD2 (7 bases). The CDR3 runs to 14 residues. Between the trimmed V and J ends, which lost 4 bases and 5 bases, there was a span of 14 bases. Germline loops: CDR1 LGHNT, CDR2 FRNRAP. The CDR3 is CASGWGGGGETQYF. CDR3 DNA: TGTGCTAGTGGTTGGGGCGGGGGCGGCGAGACCCAGTACTTC.

This clonotype was seen at least ten times. The chain has TRBV24-1 and TRBJ2-1; TRBD1 might be the D (6 bases). The V gene's germline CDR1 is KGHDR and CDR2 SFDVKD. This CDR3 is built from 15 residues. V lost 3 bases, J lost 6 bases, and 14 bases lay in between. CDR3 sequence (DNA): TGTGCCACCAGTGATCCTAAAGGACAGAGCAATGAGCAGTTCTTC. This sequence encodes CATSDPKGQSNEQFF.

This sequence joins TRBV20-1 and TRBJ2-5; the D is unclear. Trimming took off 1 base at V and 5 bases at J, with 17 bases between the two ends. Germline CDR1 reads DFQATT; CDR2 reads SNEGSKA (reference sequence). The CDR3 runs to 15 residues. CDR3 protein: CSARVGALPQETQYF. CDR3 bases: TGCAGTGCTAGAGTCGGTGCATTGCCTCAGGAGACCCAGTACTTC.

This chain joins TRBV28 and TRBJ2-3, with TRBD2 as a possible D gene (6 bases). Per the germline V gene, CDR1 is MDHEN and CDR2 is SYDVKM. V was cut by 2 bases and J by 7 bases, with 19 bases left in between. The CDR3 contains 16 residues. Here the CDR3 DNA reads TGTGCCAGCAGTTTAGCGGGAACCCGCATCACTAATACGCAGTATTTT. Amino acids: CASSLAGTRITNTQYF.